This T cell receptor beta chain was recovered during a study of CXCR3-negative and CXCR3-positive naive CD8 T cells. A word on this clonotype: Its antigen remains unidentified.

Broader study findings: Comparison of naive cells showed more hydrophobic TRB CDR3s in CXCR3-positive than in CXCR3-negative naive cells. Surface CD5 looked about the same in the naive subsets, so the authors worked out TCR strength from TRB CDR3 properties.

Germline V CDR1 and CDR2: SGHVS, FQNEAQ. There are 16 residues in the CDR3. All CD8+ T cell subsets were sorted in triplicate at 300,000 cells each. Within the CD8+ T cell compartment, naive cells were CD45RO-CCR7+CD27+CD95-. The authors made the TRB cDNA libraries by 5' RACE using UMI labels. Reprocessing the 5' RACE reads, TCRdb reports a single entry for every CDR3 protein and omits DNA. Found here are 70,000 to 95,000 distinct CDR3 sequences; the top ten clones hold approximately 1.7%. This rearrangement joins TRBV7-8 to TRBJ2-1. This TCR derives from a human donor in good health. Some clones in this sample may be carry-over from other donors' samples. Sample: naive CXCR3- CD8+ T cells from blood. Described subset: CD45RO-CCR7+CD27+CD95- naive CD8+ T cells lacking CXCR3 (TNR3-). The CDR3 sequence: CASSKDPRSSYNEQFF.